Below, 7 T cell receptor beta chains from the same sample are listed, as sequenced in a study of shared clonotypes between healthy human individuals. Naive CD8 cells were CD45RO-negative, positively selected for CCR7, excluding terminally differentiated effector memory CD45RA+ cells. Libraries were prepared by immunoSEQ multiplex PCR; TCRdb keeps only in-frame clonotypes and omits some of them. The sample lists roughly 2,000,000 clones, 85% to 95% occurring once. The sequencing input was naive CD8+ T cells sorted from blood. The receptor source for this set is a young man in good health.

This chain joins TRBV9 and TRBJ2-1; TRBD2 might be the D (5 bases). Trimming took off 0 bases at V and 5 bases at J, with 21 bases between the two ends. CDR3 size: 18 residues. Germline V gene lookup returns CDR1 SGDLS and CDR2 YYNGEE. The CDR3 DNA sequence: TGTGCCAGCAGCGTAGAGGGCGGACTTTACGGGGTCAACAATGAGCAGTTCTTC. It translates to CASSVEGGLYGVNNEQFF.

The V call is TRBV5-6, the J call TRBJ1-4; 7 bases agree with TRBD1. The J segment lost 0 bases and the V segment lost 0 bases, leaving 2 bases of the junction unmatched. Germline CDR1 reads SGHDT; CDR2 reads YYEEEE. The CDR3 loop spans 16 amino acids. CDR3 region: CASSLGDRATNEKLFF. In DNA form, the CDR3 reads TGTGCCAGCAGCTTGGGGGACAGAGCAACTAATGAAAAACTGTTTTTT.

The J gene is TRBJ1-1, the V gene TRBV14; TRBD1 is a possible D gene (6 bases). The germline gives CDR1 SGHDN, CDR2 FVKESK. Trimming stripped 3 bases from V and 1 base from J, with 15 bases between. This CDR3 is built from 16 residues. This chain's CDR3 is CASSQIFGGRNTEAFF. As DNA, the CDR3 is TGTGCCAGCAGCCAGATCTTTGGGGGCAGGAACACTGAAGCTTTCTTT.

In DNA, the CDR3 is TGCGCCAGCAGCCCATTGACTAGCGGTTTCACCGGGGAGCTGTTTTTT. As protein: CASSPLTSGFTGELFF. The rearrangement links TRBV4-1 to TRBJ2-2; 9 bases match TRBD2. The germline V gene has CDR1 MGHRA and CDR2 YSYEKL. The CDR3 has 16 amino acids. V was pared by 4 bases and J by 4 bases, with 7 bases of the junction left unmatched.

The rearrangement joins TRBV15 to TRBJ2-3, with 7 bases aligning to TRBD1. Germline V gives CDR1 LNHNV, CDR2 YYDKDF (reference sequence). V lost 3 bases to trimming and J lost 3 bases; unmatched junction nucleotides: 12. The CDR3 loop spans 17 amino acids. CDR3 amino acids: CATSSSRFEGATDTQYF. CDR3 bases: TGTGCCACCAGCAGCTCCCGTTTTGAGGGGGCAACAGATACGCAGTATTTT.

On this clone itself: Other DNA sequences of this sample code for an identical CDR3. The chain is built from TRBV5-4 and TRBJ2-7; 8 bases align to TRBD1. V gave up 2 bases and J gave up 0 bases; unmatched junction bases: 1. CDR1 and CDR2 from the germline V gene are SGHNT and YYREEE (reference sequence). The CDR3 spans 14 residues. This chain's CDR3 is CASSFGQGSYEQYF. CDR3 coding DNA: TGTGCCAGCAGCTTCGGACAGGGCTCCTACGAGCAGTACTTC.

This clone was seen just once. The chain employs TRBV6-1 and TRBJ2-7, with D unclear. CDR3 length: 14 residues. Per the germline V gene, CDR1 is MNHNS and CDR2 is SASEGT. Trimming took off 1 base at V and 6 bases at J, with 13 bases between the two ends. The CDR3: CASSEGGPQFEQYF. The CDR3 coding sequence is TGTGCCAGCAGTGAAGGTGGACCCCAGTTCGAGCAGTACTTC.